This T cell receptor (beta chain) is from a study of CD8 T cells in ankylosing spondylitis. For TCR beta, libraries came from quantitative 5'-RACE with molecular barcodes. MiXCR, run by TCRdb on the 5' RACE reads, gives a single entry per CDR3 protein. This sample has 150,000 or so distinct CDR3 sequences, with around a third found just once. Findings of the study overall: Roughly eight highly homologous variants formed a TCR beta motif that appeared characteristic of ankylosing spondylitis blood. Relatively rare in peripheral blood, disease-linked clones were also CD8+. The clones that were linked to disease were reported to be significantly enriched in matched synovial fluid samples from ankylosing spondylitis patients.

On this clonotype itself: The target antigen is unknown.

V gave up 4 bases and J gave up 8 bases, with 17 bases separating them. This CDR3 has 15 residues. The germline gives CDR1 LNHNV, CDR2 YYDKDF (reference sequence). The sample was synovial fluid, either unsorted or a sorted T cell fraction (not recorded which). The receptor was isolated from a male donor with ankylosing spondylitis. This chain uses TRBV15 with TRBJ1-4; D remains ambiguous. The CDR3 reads CATSTRTLKEEKLFF. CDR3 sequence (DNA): TGTGCCACCAGCACCAGGACGCTGAAAGAGGAAAAACTGTTTTTT.